This T cell receptor (beta chain) was recovered during a study of beta chain features in type 1 diabetes. In the case of this clone: Its antigen is unidentified.

Sequenced material consisted of expressed TCRB transcripts (all of the isolated RNA was reverse transcribed). Sequencing was performed with immunoSEQ multiplex PCR; in TCRdb, only in-frame clones are kept and a portion is missing. This repertoire shows about 140,000 clones, less than 15% found once; its top ten account for under 1.5%. Overall study findings and caveats: Researchers report that Type 1 diabetes patients had moderately but significantly shorter TCRB CDR3s across all four CD4+ subsets.

Germline V gene lookup returns CDR1 GTSNPN and CDR2 SVGIG (reference sequence). V was clipped by 0 bases and J by 1 base, with 18 bases between them. The CDR3 contains 18 residues. This receptor was taken from a man aged 18 to 30 with type 1 diabetes. The sample was central memory CD4+ T cells from blood. The chain recombines TRBV30 with TRBJ1-4; no clear D. CDR3 residues: CAWSVFSAGTLTNEKLFF. The CDR3 DNA reads as TGTGCCTGGAGTGTATTTTCGGCAGGAACCTTAACTAATGAAAAACTGTTTTTT.